This T cell receptor (beta chain) is from a study of identical twins. Study-level results: For cord blood, abundant beta clonotypes had fewer insertions, unlike memory repertoires, which showed none. Part of the zero-insertion signal could reflect confounding by invariant MAIT and iNKT cells.

Germline trimming cut 5 bases from V and 5 bases from J; bases unmatched to any gene: 10. Germline V gene lookup returns CDR1 SEHNR and CDR2 FQNEAQ (reference sequence). The CDR3 covers 15 residues. Of note for this clonotype: Its antigen remains unidentified.

Template switching (which added a universal primer site) was used, and cDNA carried unique molecular identifiers. TCRdb redid the calling of the 5' RACE reads with MiXCR, one entry per CDR3 protein. The sample holds roughly 690,000 distinct CDR3 sequences, roughly 6.2% seen once. The sample comprised naive T cells sorted from blood. The chain combines TRBV7-9 with TRBJ1-1; 8 bases agree with TRBD1. This TCR was recovered from a man younger than 35 in good health. The CDR3 sequence: CASSPGTGGGTEAFF. CDR3 sequence (DNA): TGTGCCAGCAGCCCTGGAACAGGGGGAGGTACTGAAGCTTTCTTT.